The T cell receptor beta chain described here comes from a study of regulatory T cells in long-lasting Graves disease listed by TCRdb under 2021. For context, the study as a whole: Persistent Graves' disease meant more than 5 years of antithyroid drug treatment with TSH receptor autoantibodies that stayed positive. On average, persistent Graves' disease patients in the clinical cohort had been on antithyroid drugs for approximately ten years. Peripheral blood TCR sequencing and RNA sequencing compared persistent Graves' disease patients with newly diagnosed Graves' disease patients. TCR sequencing covered roughly 13 persistent and some 20 newly diagnosed Graves' disease patients, 33 samples in total. The study took place in China and was registered as a clinical trial.

CDR1 and CDR2 (GTSNPN, SVGIG) derive from the germline V gene (reference sequence). Germline trimming: 3 bases from V, 2 bases from J; junction bases outside gene matches: 5. Counted from cysteine to phenylalanine, this CDR3 has 14 amino acids. The DNA shown is the 42-base CDR3, in frame from base 1. The library was obtained by multiplex PCR. TCRdb lists the instrument as Illumina HiSeq 4000. TCR beta libraries were built with iRepertoire HTBI primers and Arm-PCR amplification of CDR3 regions. Before sequencing, the PCR products went through gel purification. For the original study's pipeline: Gene usage analysis of CDR3 amino acid clonotypes relied on the 60 to 65 TRBV and about 13 TRBJ segments identified across samples. Filtered high-quality paired reads were merged into contigs using COPE and FqMerger. BLAST was used to align contigs to IMGT TRBV, TRBD and TRBJ reference genes, and CDR3 was defined according to IMGT. Any clonotype with a frequency above 0.1% was classified as a highly expanded clone. Repertoire diversity was measured by Shannon entropy, and V-J evenness by the Gini coefficient. Clonotypes shared by more than one individual were considered public. TCRdb reran the public reads through fastp at Q25 and MiXCR, keeping productive beta chains. Here each entry gathers all rows of one CDR3 protein and keeps the most common genes and DNA. The V and J calls were not made by the authors but by TCRdb's processing. The sample includes 310,000 or so distinct CDR3 sequences, with 20% observed a single time. The biggest ten clones account for less than 35% of the sample.

Study-wide conclusions, independent of this receptor: Preferential use of TRBV28, TRBJ1-2 and TRBJ2-5 was observed in persistent disease, whereas TRBV20-1 and TRBJ2-1 were favored in newly diagnosed disease. Persistent patients shared more public clonotypes among themselves (around 3,000) than newly diagnosed patients did (more than 950). The small sample size was acknowledged by the authors as a limitation that may reduce accuracy. Only peripheral blood was studied, because thyroid tissue, the primary lesion, was inaccessible. Only the TCR beta chain was sequenced and analyzed. Lower TCR Shannon entropy and fewer highly expanded clones were observed in persistent Graves' disease patients than in newly diagnosed patients, which suggested clonal expansion.

The time point label here, explained by the study, means: persistent/refractory GD, antithyroid drugs over 5 years with positive TRAb. For both TCR sequencing and RNA sequencing, RNA was extracted from PBMCs in TRIzol. Graves' disease was diagnosed according to American Thyroid Association guidelines. Patients were recruited from an endocrinology department in Xi'an, China. Each patient gave approximately 10 milliliters of peripheral blood, collected in an EDTA anticoagulant tube. Ficoll Paque Plus density gradient separation was used to isolate PBMCs, and no further T cell sorting was done. An Agilent 2100 Bioanalyzer and agarose gel were used to assess RNA quality, and a NanoDrop 2000 was used to measure RNA concentration. As regards this clonotype: It has no known antigen specificity. It has no much larger one-base neighbor in the sample; base qualities were not kept.

The sequencing used peripheral blood mononuclear cells (PBMCs), collected when the disease was refractory, from a patient treated with antithyroid drugs. The rearranged segments are TRBV30 and TRBJ2-7; 9 bases in the junction line up with TRBD1. This TCR was recovered from a female donor with Graves disease. The nucleotide sequence reads TGTGCCTGGAGCGCCGGGACAGGGACCTACGAGCAGTACTTC. This codes for CAWSAGTGTYEQYF. Outside the CDR3, residues come from the reference TRBV30 and TRBJ2-7 proteins, so the full variable domain is: SQTIHQWPATLVQPVGSPLSLECTVEGTSNPNLYWYRQAAGRGLQLLFYSVGIGQISSEVPQNLSASRPQDRQFILSSKKLLLSDSGFYLCAWSAGTGTYEQYFGPGTRLTVT.